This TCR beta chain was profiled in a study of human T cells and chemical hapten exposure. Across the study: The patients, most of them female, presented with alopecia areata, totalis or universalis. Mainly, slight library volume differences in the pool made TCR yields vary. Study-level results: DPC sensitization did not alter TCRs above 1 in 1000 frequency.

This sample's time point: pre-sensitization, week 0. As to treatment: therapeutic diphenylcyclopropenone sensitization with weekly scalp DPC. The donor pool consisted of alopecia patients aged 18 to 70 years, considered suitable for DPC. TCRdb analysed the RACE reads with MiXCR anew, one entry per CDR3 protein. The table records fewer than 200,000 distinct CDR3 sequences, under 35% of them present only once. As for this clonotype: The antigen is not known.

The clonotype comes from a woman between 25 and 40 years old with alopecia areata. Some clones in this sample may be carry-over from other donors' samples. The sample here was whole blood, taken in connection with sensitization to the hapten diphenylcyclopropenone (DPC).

The CDR3, as DNA: TGTGCCAGCTCACCAGGGACTTGGAACACTGAAGCTTTCTTT. This gives the protein CASSPGTWNTEAFF. The V and J genes are TRBV18 and TRBJ1-1; a possible D gene is TRBD1 (5 bases). Germline V gives CDR1 KGHSH, CDR2 LQKENI. The CDR3 covers 14 residues. The V and J ends lost 2 bases and 1 base respectively, with 8 bases between them. Full variable domain (missing parts from reference TRBV18 and TRBJ1-1): NAGVMQNPRHLVRRRGQEARLRCSPMKGHSHVYWYRQLPEEGLKFMVYLQKENIIDESGMPKERFSAEFPKEGPSILRIQQVVRGDSAAYFCASSPGTWNTEAFFGQGTRLTVV.